This TCR beta chain was sequenced for a study of a mutant IDH1 vaccine in newly diagnosed glioma (TCRdb year 2021). At the level of the whole study: Vaccination started 4-6 weeks after radiotherapy alone, or was given together with temozolomide cycles in the groups whose treatment included chemotherapy. Of the approximately 34 treated patients, around 62% were male and about 40% were female, and a mean age of approximately 40 years was recorded. Before enrollment, patients had received standard therapy of radiotherapy alone, temozolomide alone, or radiochemotherapy with temozolomide; most received the combination. The week-35 safety follow-up took place at visit V12, and the week-47 end of study took place at visit V13. Peripheral blood samples were drawn at six visits, namely V03 (baseline), V05, V07, V10, V12 and V13. Longitudinal TCRB deep sequencing was done for some 26 treated patients, wherever samples were available for exploratory analyses. The paper as a whole reports these results and caveats: The authors stated that sample limitations prevented analyses of patient blood samples from being reproduced. Availability determined which PBMC samples were chosen for TCRB deep sequencing. Across multiple MHC alleles, vaccine-induced immune responses were seen in around 93% of patients. Changes in the top peripheral T cell clonotypes picked up by TCRB sequencing did not appear to be linked to pseudoprogression.

Libraries were constructed by the immunoSEQ multiplex PCR assay. The hsTCRB Kit was used according to the manufacturer's protocol to amplify rearranged TCR beta chain sequences. Sequencing of TCRB libraries was carried out on an Illumina MiSeq. The authors' analysis ran thus. Demultiplexing, trimming and gene mapping were performed with the kit vendor's proprietary platform. In its TCRdb copy, this immuneACCESS table keeps in-frame sequences only and misses some clones. Where compared with another copy, unresolved V genes explain less than half of these, and the others have no known cause. V and J calls and clone size come straight from that table; D and trimming were deduced from the DNA. This sample is represented by around 50,000 clones; about 85% of them were singletons. Clones ranked in the top ten supply roughly 4% of the sample. Deletion took 8 bases off V and 1 base off J, with a span of 12 bases between the germline ends. Reading the germline V gene gives CDR1 MNHNS and CDR2 SASEGT. Taken from cysteine to phenylalanine, the CDR3 has 14 residues. Only CDR3 DNA remains: 42 bases, in frame from the first base.

Comment on this clone: Its recognized antigen is unknown. No base-level quality is on record; no much larger clone is a single base apart.

Taken with the paper, the label for time point translates to: week 35, safety follow-up. Each vaccine dose, consisting of 300 ug of a 20-mer mutant IDH1 peptide in Montanide, was administered subcutaneously with topical imiquimod. Eight vaccinations were administered to patients in weeks 1, 3, 5, 7, 11, 15, 19 and 23, corresponding to visits V03 through V10. Newly diagnosed WHO grade 3 or 4 IDH1-mutant astrocytomas showing loss of nuclear ATRX were present in the donors. The samples were drawn from NOA16, a multicentre, single-arm, open-label phase I trial in Germany that tested a mutant IDH1 peptide vaccine in humans for the first time. Genomic DNA for TCRB sequencing was extracted from EDTA blood using the DNeasy Blood and Tissue Kit.

The TCR was taken from a woman aged 18-29 years with glioma. Sequencing used PBMCs, obtained from a glioma patient whose treatment included an IDH1 peptide vaccine. This sequence uses TRBV6-1 and TRBJ2-1; no D gene is confidently identified. In nucleotide form, the sequence is TGTGCCAGCTGGTCCACATCTTCCTACAATGAGCAGTTCTTC. This is translated as CASWSTSSYNEQFF.